The 19 T cell receptor beta chains below come from one sample, sequenced in a study of blood T cell repertoires in COVID-19. Clones were read by immunoSEQ multiplex PCR, and TCRdb kept only the in-frame ones, dropping some. The table records over 200,000 clones, 85% to 90% of them present only once. The specimen was PBMCs or T cells enriched from blood (not recorded which). The source is a man aged 40-49 years who had recovered from COVID-19.

This clone has a handful of counts. The chain is built from TRBV7-9 and TRBJ2-2; the D is unclear. V lost 1 base to trimming and J lost 1 base, with 4 bases between them. This CDR3 spans 14 amino acids. Germline loops: CDR1 SEHNR, CDR2 FQNEAQ (reference sequence). CDR3 loop: CASSLVWNTGELFF. CDR3 sequence (DNA): TGTGCCAGCAGCTTAGTCTGGAACACCGGGGAGCTGTTTTTT.

The chain combines TRBV3-1 (or the pseudogene TRBV3-2) with TRBJ1-5; 11 bases agree with TRBD1. V was pared by 3 bases and J by 6 bases, with 7 bases of the junction left unmatched. CDR1 and CDR2 from the germline V gene are LGHDT and YNNKEL (reference sequence). The CDR3 contains 16 residues. In DNA, the CDR3 is TGTGCCAGCAGCCAGTCGGACAGGGGGCGCGTTCAGCCCCAGCATTTT. This encodes CASSQSDRGRVQPQHF.

The rearrangement uses TRBV5-5 and TRBJ2-2; D might be TRBD2 (7 bases). CDR3 length: 14 residues. V was pared by 2 bases and J by 7 bases, with 12 bases between. Germline CDR1 is SGHKS and CDR2 is YYEKEE (reference sequence). The CDR3 region has the DNA TGTGCCAGCAGCTTCGGGGGGCAAGACGGGGAGCTGTTTTTT. Translation gives CASSFGGQDGELFF.

The chain couples TRBV28 to TRBJ2-6, with 7 nucleotides matching TRBD1. In germline, CDR1 is MDHEN, CDR2 SYDVKM. The J segment lost 0 bases and the V segment lost 7 bases, leaving 9 bases of the junction unmatched. This CDR3 has 17 residues. The CDR3 DNA reads as TGTGCCAGCAAAATATTAGGACAGGCCTCTGGGGCCAACGTCCTGACTTTC. This sequence encodes CASKILGQASGANVLTF.

The chain uses TRBV7-9 and TRBJ1-2; D unclear. V was trimmed by 0 bases and J by 8 bases, leaving 16 bases between them. Germline-derived CDR1 and CDR2 are SEHNR and FQNEAQ (reference sequence). The CDR3 is 15 residues long. The CDR3 protein is CASSLARSTGWGYTF. The CDR3 nucleotides are TGTGCCAGCAGCTTAGCCAGGAGTACGGGGTGGGGCTACACCTTC.

This chain uses TRBV5-1 with TRBJ1-6; 8 bases fit TRBD1. V was pared by 0 bases and J by 4 bases, with 3 bases of the junction left unmatched. CDR1 and CDR2 (germline): SGHRS, YFSETQ. CDR3 length: 16 amino acids. CDR3 protein: CASSLAGGGYNSPLHF. CDR3 coding DNA: TGCGCCAGCAGCTTGGCAGGGGGCGGTTATAATTCACCCCTCCACTTT.

This clone appeared once. The chain has TRBV7-9 and TRBJ2-2; D is ambiguous. Germline loops: CDR1 SEHNR, CDR2 FQNEAQ (reference sequence). The CDR3 loop spans 14 amino acids. V was trimmed by 1 base and J by 2 bases, leaving 5 bases between them. The CDR3 coding sequence is TGTGCCAGCAGCTTAGTGACAAACACCGGGGAGCTGTTTTTT. Translating gives CASSLVTNTGELFF.

The V gene is TRBV6-6, the J gene TRBJ2-7; 10 nucleotides line up with TRBD1. V lost 6 bases, J lost 2 bases, and 7 bases stayed unmatched. This CDR3 has 15 residues. Per germline, CDR1 MNHNY and CDR2 SVGAGI (reference sequence). The CDR3 protein is CASSLRDRGTYEQYF. Here the CDR3 DNA reads TGTGCCAGCAGCCTTCGGGACAGGGGCACCTACGAGCAGTACTTC.

The chain carries TRBV6-1 and TRBJ2-7, with 8 bases that match TRBD2. With 2 bases clipped from V and 9 bases from J, the junction kept 12 bases outside the gene matches. The CDR3 has 15 residues. CDR1 is MNHNS, CDR2 SASEGT, per germline. This chain's CDR3 is CASSESGGGYSPQYF. The CDR3 DNA sequence: TGTGCCAGCAGTGAATCGGGGGGGGGCTATTCGCCGCAGTACTTC.

The chain is built from TRBV27 and TRBJ2-2; 8 nucleotides agree with TRBD2. The ends lost 5 bases at V and 4 bases at J; junction bases unmatched: 9. CDR1 is MNHEY, CDR2 SMNVEV, per germline (reference sequence). This CDR3 has 16 amino acids. The CDR3, as DNA: TGTGCCAGCAGTGGGCGGGGGGCCCGGCGCACCGGGGAGCTGTTTTTT. Encoded protein: CASSGRGARRTGELFF.

J is TRBJ1-1 and V is TRBV29-1, with TRBD1 identical over 8 bases. V dropped 2 bases and J dropped 5; count of bases not matched to a gene: 4. This CDR3 has 13 amino acids. CDR1 and CDR2 (germline): SQVTM, ANQGSEA. The CDR3 coding sequence is TGCAGCGTTGAAACAGGGGGAGGTACTGAAGCTTTCTTT. Translation gives CSVETGGGTEAFF.

The V gene is TRBV5-1, the J gene TRBJ2-7; tentatively, D is TRBD2 (6 bases). The CDR3 spans 15 residues. Trimming stripped 4 bases from V and 0 bases from J, with 14 bases between. Looked up from germline, CDR1 is SGHRS and CDR2 is YFSETQ. DNA for the CDR3: TGCGCCAGCAGCCCGGTGGGGGGAACCTCCTACGAGCAGTACTTC. Translating it yields CASSPVGGTSYEQYF.

The chain uses TRBV27 and TRBJ2-7, with a tentative D call TRBD1 (6 bases). Trimming left V 3 bases short and J 1 base short, with 13 bases between. Per germline, CDR1 MNHEY and CDR2 SMNVEV (reference sequence). This CDR3 region has 15 residues. CDR3 protein: CASSFQDSLSYEQYF. The CDR3 DNA reads as TGTGCCAGCAGTTTCCAGGACAGTCTATCCTACGAGCAGTACTTC.

This sequence joins TRBV5-1 and TRBJ1-2; D not certain. This CDR3 comprises 15 residues. V lost 4 bases and J 4 bases, leaving 17 bases between the germline ends. The germline gives CDR1 SGHRS, CDR2 YFSETQ. CDR3 residues: CASSRERDRSYGYTF. CDR3 DNA sequence: TGCGCCAGCAGCCGGGAGAGGGATAGATCCTATGGCTACACCTTC.

CDR3 amino acids: CASTGNRVSKNIQYF. CDR3 nucleotides: TGTGCCAGCACAGGGAACAGGGTTTCCAAAAACATTCAGTACTTC. The rearrangement joins TRBV2 to TRBJ2-4; tentatively, D is TRBD1 (6 bases). Germline V CDR1 and CDR2: SNHLY, FYNNEI. Trimming cost V 7 bases and J 2 bases, with 15 bases left between them. The CDR3 runs to 15 residues.

The chain uses TRBV29-1 and TRBJ2-1; D possibly corresponds to TRBD1 (5 bases). Germline CDR1 reads SQVTM; CDR2 reads ANQGSEA. The V end was cut by 8 bases, the J end by 6 bases, with 20 bases between. The CDR3 spans 14 residues. The CDR3 region is CSYTYYWGSNEQFF. CDR3 nucleotide sequence: TGCAGCTATACATACTACTGGGGCAGCAATGAGCAGTTCTTC.

This clone showed up just once. The chain has TRBV29-1 and TRBJ1-2; D gene uncertain. This CDR3 region has 15 residues. From germline, CDR1 is SQVTM and CDR2 ANQGSEA. Trimming pared 1 base from V and 4 bases from J, leaving 16 bases between. The chain's CDR3 is CSVEGVGSQVYGYTF. CDR3 coding DNA: TGCAGCGTTGAAGGTGTCGGCAGCCAGGTCTATGGCTACACCTTC.

V is TRBV28 and J is TRBJ2-6; D possibly corresponds to TRBD1 (6 bases). Trimming cost V 8 bases and J 1 base, with 15 bases left between them. This CDR3 comprises 16 residues. The V gene's germline CDR1 is MDHEN and CDR2 SYDVKM. This CDR3 is CASGWTAKSGANVLTF. CDR3 coding DNA: TGTGCCAGCGGATGGACAGCCAAGTCTGGGGCCAACGTCCTGACTTTC.

The V gene is TRBV2, the J gene TRBJ2-1; possibly TRBD2 for D (5 bases). Germline values: CDR1 SNHLY, CDR2 FYNNEI. V lost 6 bases to trimming and J lost 4 bases, with 7 bases between them. The CDR3 length is 12 residues. In nucleotides, the CDR3 is TGTGCCAGCAGAGACTATTACAATGAGCAGTTCTTC. Translating it yields CASRDYYNEQFF.